This T cell receptor (beta chain) was profiled in a study of T cell responses to AZD1222 COVID-19 vaccine. Study-level findings and limits: White British ancestry dominated among donors, who included more females, and clonal diversity was possibly underestimated.

Concerning this clone itself: Its specificity is not known.

Using immunoSEQ multiplex PCR, the repertoire was profiled, and TCRdb retains in-frame clones only, with some absent. The sample records tens of thousands of clones, around 80% being singletons. The germline V gene encodes CDR1 SGHKS and CDR2 YYEKEE (reference sequence). V lost 0 bases to trimming and J lost 6 bases; unmatched junction nucleotides: 4. This CDR3 spans 14 amino acids. The chain links TRBV5-5 to TRBJ2-3; 7 bases map to TRBD2. The receptor was isolated from an adult in good health. Sequences were derived from peripheral blood, sampled on day 0 of AZD1222 vaccination. In DNA, the CDR3 is TGTGCCAGCAGCTTGGTTGCGGGAGCGGATACGCAGTATTTT. It translates to CASSLVAGADTQYF.